This T cell receptor (beta chain) was identified in a study of blood T cells in healthy people across ages. Germline-derived CDR1 and CDR2 are SGHTA and FQGNSA. The CDR3 consists of 14 residues. Losses at the gene ends were 7 bases for V and 3 bases for J; bases not matched to a gene: 5. The use of a sample-barcoded 5' primer and a J-beta primer mix characterized a second PCR of about 7 to 12 cycles. Every cDNA molecule bore a tag from a template-switch adaptor containing 12 random nucleotides. TCRdb processed the 5' RACE reads anew with MiXCR; each CDR3 protein has one entry. The data show about 590,000 distinct CDR3 sequences, less than 35% seen once. Per sample, at least 5 micrograms of total RNA were extracted.

The specimen sequenced was blood. The sequence was collected from a woman aged 80 or over in good health. J is TRBJ2-7 and V is TRBV7-2, with 11 positions matching TRBD2. The CDR3 loop reads CASTVAGGLYEQYF. For the CDR3, the DNA is TGTGCCAGCACCGTAGCGGGGGGGCTCTACGAGCAGTACTTC.